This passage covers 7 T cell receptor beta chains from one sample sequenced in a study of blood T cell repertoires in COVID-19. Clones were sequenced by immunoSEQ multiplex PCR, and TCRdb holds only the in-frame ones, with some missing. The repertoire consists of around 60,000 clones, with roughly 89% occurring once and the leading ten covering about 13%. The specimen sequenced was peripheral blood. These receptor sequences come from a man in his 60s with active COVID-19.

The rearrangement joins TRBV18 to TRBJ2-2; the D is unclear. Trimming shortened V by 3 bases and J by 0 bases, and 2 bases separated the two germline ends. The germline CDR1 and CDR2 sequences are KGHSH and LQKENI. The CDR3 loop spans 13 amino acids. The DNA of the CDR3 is TGTGCCAGCTCACCCGCGAACACCGGGGAGCTGTTTTTT. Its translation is CASSPANTGELFF.

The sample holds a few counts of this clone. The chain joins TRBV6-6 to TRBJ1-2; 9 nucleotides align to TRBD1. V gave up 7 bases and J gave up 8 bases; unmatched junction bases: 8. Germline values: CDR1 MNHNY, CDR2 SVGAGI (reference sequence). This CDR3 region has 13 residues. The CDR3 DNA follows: TGTGCCAGCACCGTGGGACAGGGTTGGGGCTACACCTTC. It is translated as CASTVGQGWGYTF.

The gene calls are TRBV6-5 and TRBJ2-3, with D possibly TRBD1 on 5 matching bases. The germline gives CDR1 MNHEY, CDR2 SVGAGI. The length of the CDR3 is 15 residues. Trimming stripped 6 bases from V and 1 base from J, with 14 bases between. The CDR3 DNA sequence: TGTGCCAGCAGCCAGGGCAGGGTGCGCACAGATACGCAGTATTTT. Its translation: CASSQGRVRTDTQYF.

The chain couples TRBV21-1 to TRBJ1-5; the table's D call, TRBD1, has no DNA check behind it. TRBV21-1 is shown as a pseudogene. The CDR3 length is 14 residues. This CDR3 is CASMGVASNQPQHF. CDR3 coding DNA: TGTGCCAGCATGGGCGTTGCCAGCAATCAGCCCCAGCATTTT.

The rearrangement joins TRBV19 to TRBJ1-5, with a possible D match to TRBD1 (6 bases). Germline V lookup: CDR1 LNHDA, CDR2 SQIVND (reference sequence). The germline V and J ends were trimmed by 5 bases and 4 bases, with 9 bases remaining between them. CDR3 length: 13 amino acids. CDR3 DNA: TGTGCCAGTAGTGCCAGGGGTAATCAGCCCCAGCATTTT. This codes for CASSARGNQPQHF.

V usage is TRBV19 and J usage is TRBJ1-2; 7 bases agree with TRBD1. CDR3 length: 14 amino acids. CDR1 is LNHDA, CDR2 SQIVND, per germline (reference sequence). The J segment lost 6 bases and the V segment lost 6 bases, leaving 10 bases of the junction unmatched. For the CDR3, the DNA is TGTGCCAGTAGCAGGGGACAGAACGTAGATGGCTACACCTTC. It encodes CASSRGQNVDGYTF.

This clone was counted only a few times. DNA of the CDR3: TGTGCCAGCAGCTTAATGTTCGGGTCAGATACGCAGTATTTT. Protein: CASSLMFGSDTQYF. This rearrangement joins TRBV11-2 to TRBJ2-3; D gene unclear. V lost 2 bases to trimming and J lost 4 bases, with 10 bases between them. The CDR3 is 14 residues long. From germline, CDR1 is SGHAT and CDR2 FQNNGV.